This is a list of T cell receptor beta chains from one sample in a study of beta chain features in type 1 diabetes. Produced via immunoSEQ multiplex PCR; TCRdb's table is partial and in-frame only. The sample records 350,000 to 450,000 clones, 10% to 15% being singletons. Sequenced: naive CD4+ T cells from blood. These receptors were collected from a woman aged 18-29 years with type 1 diabetes. The CDR3 runs from the conserved cysteine through the conserved F or W. Each record gives: CDR3 protein, V gene, J gene.

CDR3 protein: CSAKGQATQYF
V gene: TRBV20-1
J gene: TRBJ2-3

CDR3 protein: CASSPGPGPNTEAFF
V gene: TRBV18
J gene: TRBJ1-1

CDR3 protein: CASSPLERETQYF
V gene: TRBV4-1
J gene: TRBJ2-5

CDR3 protein: CASSFDRVPEAFF
V gene: TRBV5-4
J gene: TRBJ1-1

CDR3 protein: CASSSKAGALEQYF
V gene: TRBV28
J gene: TRBJ2-7

CDR3 protein: CASSLPRTSGGARDTQYF
V gene: TRBV7-2
J gene: TRBJ2-3

CDR3 protein: CAWSVHGADYEQYF
V gene: TRBV30
J gene: -

CDR3 protein: CASNPTVRGYTF
V gene: TRBV6-1
J gene: TRBJ1-2

CDR3 protein: CASSYSTVYGYTF
V gene: TRBV6-5
J gene: TRBJ1-2

CDR3 protein: CASSLGQVYNEQFF
V gene: TRBV5-1
J gene: TRBJ2-1

CDR3 protein: CASSTLRDRDRNEQFF
V gene: TRBV11-2
J gene: TRBJ2-1

CDR3 protein: CASRGQPTHEQYF
V gene: TRBV25-1
J gene: TRBJ2-7

CDR3 protein: CASSPPISGSGQETQYF
V gene: TRBV23-1
J gene: TRBJ2-5

CDR3 protein: CSVMTGDEKLFF
V gene: TRBV29-1
J gene: TRBJ1-4

CDR3 protein: CASSPDTLSSYEQYF
V gene: TRBV6-1
J gene: TRBJ2-7

CDR3 protein: CAWSAYRTQGVGQPQHF
V gene: TRBV30
J gene: TRBJ1-5

CDR3 protein: CASSNSGGGTDTQYF
V gene: TRBV5-1
J gene: TRBJ2-3

CDR3 protein: CASSLAGEKLFF
V gene: TRBV5-1
J gene: TRBJ1-4

CDR3 protein: CASSSTRTEQFF
V gene: TRBV6-5
J gene: TRBJ2-1

CDR3 protein: CASSPAETQYF
V gene: TRBV18
J gene: TRBJ2-5

CDR3 protein: CASSPTGTNEQFF
V gene: TRBV2
J gene: TRBJ2-1

CDR3 protein: CASSPISSYNEQFF
V gene: TRBV11-3
J gene: TRBJ2-1

CDR3 protein: CAWHPGLAGQFF
V gene: TRBV30
J gene: TRBJ2-1

CDR3 protein: CASSRQAPYEQYF
V gene: TRBV14
J gene: TRBJ2-7

CDR3 protein: CASSLGREETQYF
V gene: TRBV5-4
J gene: TRBJ2-5

CDR3 protein: CASRGGQPQHF
V gene: TRBV28
J gene: TRBJ1-5

CDR3 protein: CASSVATGVQDYGYTF
V gene: TRBV9
J gene: TRBJ1-2

CDR3 protein: CSVEDPGGAREQYF
V gene: TRBV29-1
J gene: TRBJ2-7

CDR3 protein: CASSPPIAGIPYNEQFF
V gene: TRBV18
J gene: TRBJ2-1

CDR3 protein: CASSDRGWDNSPLHF
V gene: TRBV25-1
J gene: TRBJ1-6

CDR3 protein: CASRDSAYEQYF
V gene: TRBV28
J gene: TRBJ2-7

CDR3 protein: CASSLRSGTGELFF
V gene: TRBV5-4
J gene: TRBJ2-2

CDR3 protein: CASSQDSGLAGGPVTQYF
V gene: TRBV4-3
J gene: TRBJ2-3

CDR3 protein: CASSPLPGQGGQYF
V gene: TRBV28
J gene: TRBJ2-3

CDR3 protein: CASSSHGAGLANEQFF
V gene: TRBV28
J gene: TRBJ2-1

CDR3 protein: CASSEQHGGQPQHF
V gene: TRBV2
J gene: TRBJ1-5

CDR3 protein: CASSGVGGGETQYF
V gene: TRBV5-1
J gene: TRBJ2-5